The present T cell receptor beta chain was sequenced within a study of blood T cell repertoires in COVID-19. About the study: The origin of the acute and convalescent COVID-19 samples was the United States, Italy and Spain.

This table comes from immunoSEQ multiplex PCR, and its TCRdb copy is limited to in-frame clones, with some not included. The profile shows about 100,000 clones, around 90% of them singletons. Germline CDR1 is SGHRS and CDR2 is YFSETQ. The CDR3 length is 16 residues. Trimming cost V 5 bases and J 1 base, with 15 bases left between them. This clone has only a few counts. The specimen sequenced was peripheral blood. This chain joins TRBV5-1 and TRBJ2-2; D might be TRBD2 (6 bases). This TCR was sampled from a human donor in a cohort sampled during active COVID-19. The CDR3 region has the DNA TGCGCCAGCAGAGGAACCGCGGGGATGAACACCGGGGAGCTGTTTTTT. Its translation: CASRGTAGMNTGELFF.